The T cell receptor beta chain described here comes from a study of T cells in Graves' hyperthyroidism and ophthalmopathy. This clonotype was found many times. Amplification of TCR beta CDR3 regions was performed using RNA transcripts as template. TCR CDR3 regions were first amplified by RT-PCR with HTBI primers. TCRdb independently ran MiXCR on the multiplex PCR reads; one entry per CDR3 protein. The sample lists 500,000 to 750,000 distinct CDR3 sequences, 40% to 55% seen once, with around 8% in the top ten. Germline V gene sequence: CDR1 SEHNR, CDR2 FQNEAQ (reference sequence). This CDR3 has 13 amino acids. V gave up 3 bases and J gave up 3 bases, with 8 bases separating them. Hyperthyroidism in the patients, aged 18 to 65, was newly diagnosed and under 2 months in duration. Investigators excluded patients with uncontrolled infection, other autoimmune disease, pregnancy or lactation.

Sample: peripheral blood or thyroid tissue (not recorded which). The genes are TRBV7-9 and TRBJ2-5, with no clear D. This sequence originates from a woman aged 18-35 years with Graves' hyperthyroidism. The CDR3 DNA reads TGTGCCAGCAGCTTGGAATTCGAAGAGACCCAGTACTTC. Its translation is CASSLEFEETQYF.